The 29 T cell receptor beta chains below were found in one sample sequenced in a study of CD8+ T cells in alopecia areata. Treatment in this sample: oral pan-JAK inhibitor, 5-10 mg twice daily. Reverse transcribed after extraction, RNA yielded cDNA as the sequencing template. Here immunoSEQ multiplex PCR was the method, and the copy in TCRdb shows in-frame clones only, minus some. There are 130,000 or so clones in the sample; 85% to 90% occur only once, and about 13% lies in the top ten. This sample comprised CD8+ T cells sorted from blood, obtained at week 4, from a patient treated with tofacitinib. The receptor source for this set is a human donor with alopecia areata.

V and J are TRBV9 and TRBJ2-1; TRBD2 is a possible D gene (6 bases). The CDR3 extends over 15 amino acids. Trimming took 0 bases from V and 4 from J, leaving 11 bases between them. CDR1 is SGDLS, CDR2 YYNGEE, per germline. In DNA, the CDR3 is TGTGCCAGCAGCGTAGACGGGAGTGTTTACAATGAGCAGTTCTTC. Its translation: CASSVDGSVYNEQFF.

In the case of this clone: The sample carries other DNA sequences with the same CDR3. The V call is TRBV9, the J call TRBJ2-7, with 7 nucleotides matching TRBD1. Trimming removed 3 bases from V and 2 bases from J; junction bases left unmatched: 5. This CDR3 comprises 14 residues. Looked up from germline, CDR1 is SGDLS and CDR2 is YYNGEE. CDR3 DNA: TGTGCCAGCAGCGGCCGGGACAGCACCTACGAGCAGTACTTC. This encodes CASSGRDSTYEQYF.

This clone was counted between two and nine times. The gene calls are TRBV6-5 and TRBJ2-3, with D maybe TRBD2 (7 bases). The V gene lost 6 bases and the J gene lost 0 bases, with 13 bases spanning the gap. This CDR3 has 15 residues. Germline loops: CDR1 MNHEY, CDR2 SVGAGI. This CDR3 reads CASSRGAGSTDTQYF. The DNA for the CDR3 is TGTGCCAGCAGCCGGGGGGCGGGGAGCACAGATACGCAGTATTTT.

The V call is TRBV29-1, the J call TRBJ2-5; 8 positions agree with TRBD1. Losses at the gene ends were 6 bases for V and 3 bases for J; bases not matched to a gene: 6. The germline V gene encodes CDR1 SQVTM and CDR2 ANQGSEA. The CDR3 is made up of 13 amino acids. The CDR3 nucleotides are TGCAGCGTAAGGACAGGGATTGAAGAGACCCAGTACTTC. This codes for CSVRTGIEETQYF.

The chain links TRBV27 to TRBJ2-1, with a possible D match to TRBD2 (5 bases). The CDR3 is made up of 15 amino acids. CDR1 and CDR2 (germline): MNHEY, SMNVEV (reference sequence). The ends were cut back, 2 bases at V and 8 bases at J, with 16 bases in the middle. DNA for the CDR3: TGTGCCAGCAGTTTACGGGAATCTTTTATCGATGAGCAGTTCTTC. Its translation is CASSLRESFIDEQFF.

The chain is built from TRBV30 and TRBJ1-1; 12 nucleotides match TRBD1. The CDR3 runs 14 residues. CDR1 GTSNPN and CDR2 SVGIG come from the germline V gene (reference sequence). V shed 3 bases and J 7 bases; nucleotides not matched to a gene: 6. The CDR3 DNA follows: TGTGCCTGGAGCGCTGGGACAGGGGGCAATGAAGCTTTCTTT. The encoded protein is CAWSAGTGGNEAFF.

V usage is TRBV9 and J usage is TRBJ2-7, with D possibly TRBD1 on 5 matching bases. V was cut by 0 bases and J by 7 bases, with 11 bases left in between. Looked up from germline, CDR1 is SGDLS and CDR2 is YYNGEE. CDR3 length equals 13 residues. The DNA for the CDR3 is TGTGCCAGCAGCGTAGGGCAGGGCGGTGAGCAGTACTTC. The encoded protein is CASSVGQGGEQYF.

The chain carries TRBV15 and TRBJ2-7; D may match TRBD1 or TRBD2 (6 bases each). Germline CDR1 is LNHNV and CDR2 is YYDKDF (reference sequence). This CDR3 contains 13 residues. The V and J ends lost 3 bases and 5 bases respectively, with 11 bases between them. The CDR3 loop reads CATSSHREDEQYF. DNA for the CDR3: TGTGCCACCAGCAGCCACAGGGAGGACGAGCAGTACTTC.

In this sample, this clone turned up once. V gene TRBV14 combines with J gene TRBJ1-4, with 10 positions matching TRBD1. V lost 4 bases, J lost 0 bases, and 5 bases stayed unmatched. CDR1 is SGHDN and CDR2 is FVKESK in the germline V gene. The CDR3 contains 17 residues. The CDR3 sequence: CASSLDRGPSTNEKLFF. CDR3 sequence (DNA): TGTGCCAGCAGCCTCGACAGGGGGCCCTCAACTAATGAAAAACTGTTTTTT.

J is TRBJ2-5 and V is TRBV9; maybe TRBD2 (6 bases). V lost 4 bases and J 2 bases, leaving 24 bases between the germline ends. This CDR3 comprises 18 residues. CDR1 SGDLS and CDR2 YYNGEE come from the germline V gene. CDR3 sequence reads: CASSLDPSGTEKQETQYF. The DNA of the CDR3 is TGTGCCAGCAGCTTAGACCCCTCCGGGACTGAAAAACAAGAGACCCAGTACTTC.

The chain joins TRBV19 to TRBJ2-1; D not resolved. CDR3 size: 15 residues. Germline assignment: CDR1 LNHDA and CDR2 SQIVND (reference sequence). V lost 1 base and J lost 0, with 7 bases in between. The CDR3 loop reads CASSIGDSSYNEQFF. The CDR3 DNA follows: TGTGCCAGTAGTATAGGGGATAGCTCCTACAATGAGCAGTTCTTC.

This clone was counted between two and nine times. This chain connects TRBV29-1 to TRBJ1-2; D gene unclear. CDR3 length equals 11 residues. Looked up from germline, CDR1 is SQVTM and CDR2 is ANQGSEA. V was shortened by 1 base and J by 8 bases, with 8 bases between the two germline ends. The CDR3 is CSVEGRPGYTF. CDR3 coding DNA: TGCAGCGTTGAAGGGCGGCCGGGCTACACCTTC.

The chain links TRBV29-1 to TRBJ1-2; D gene ambiguous. Germline-derived CDR1 and CDR2 are SQVTM and ANQGSEA. V lost 0 bases to trimming and J lost 4 bases, with 15 bases between them. CDR3 length: 15 residues. CDR3 loop: CSVEEFQENFYGYTF. The CDR3 coding sequence is TGCAGCGTTGAAGAATTCCAGGAAAACTTCTATGGCTACACCTTC. Together with reference TRBV29-1 and TRBJ1-2, the CDR3 gives the full variable domain: SAVISQKPSRDICQRGTSLTIQCQVDSQVTMMFWYRQQPGQSLTLIATANQGSEATYESGFVIDKFPISRPNLTFSTLTVSNMSPEDSSIYLCSVEEFQENFYGYTFGSGTRLTVV.

The gene calls are TRBV2 and TRBJ1-4; 9 nucleotides match TRBD1. The CDR3 length is 15 residues. Germline values: CDR1 SNHLY, CDR2 FYNNEI. V gave up 7 bases and J gave up 8 bases; unmatched junction bases: 11. The CDR3 nucleotides read TGTGCCAGCACTACCCAATGGACAGGGGACGAAAAACTGTTTTTT. Its translation: CASTTQWTGDEKLFF.

The CDR3 loop reads CASSLYGTFSNEQFF. The CDR3 nucleotides read TGTGCCAGCAGTTTATATGGCACTTTTTCAAATGAGCAGTTCTTC. The rearrangement joins TRBV27 to TRBJ2-1; D gene ambiguous. The germline V gene has CDR1 MNHEY and CDR2 SMNVEV (reference sequence). Trimming pared 1 base from V and 7 bases from J, leaving 14 bases between. CDR3 length equals 15 residues.

This clone was counted a single time. The CDR3, as DNA: TGCAGCGTTGAAGAATGGGGTTCCGGAACGAGGGGTTCGTACAATGAGCAGTTCTTC. Translated, it gives CSVEEWGSGTRGSYNEQFF. The chain carries TRBV29-1 and TRBJ2-1; D is possibly TRBD1 or TRBD2 (5 bases each). The V gene's germline CDR1 is SQVTM and CDR2 ANQGSEA. This CDR3 is 19 amino acids long. The V end lost 0 bases, the J end lost 4 bases, and 25 bases lay between the germline ends.

This chain connects TRBV11-2 to TRBJ2-3; 8 bases map to TRBD2. The CDR3 covers 16 residues. Germline-derived CDR1 and CDR2 are SGHAT and FQNNGV. With 4 bases clipped from V and 4 bases from J, the junction kept 10 bases outside the gene matches. The CDR3 DNA reads TGTGCCAGCAGCTCCAAGGCGTCGGGGGGGCCAGATACGCAGTATTTT. Its protein is CASSSKASGGPDTQYF.

The gene calls are TRBV27 and TRBJ2-7; no clear D. V lost 2 bases to trimming and J lost 3 bases, with 11 bases between them. Germline V CDR1 and CDR2: MNHEY, SMNVEV (reference sequence). The CDR3 has 14 amino acids. The CDR3 reads CASSLDPTIYEQYF. CDR3 DNA sequence: TGTGCCAGCAGTTTAGACCCCACAATCTACGAGCAGTACTTC.

The chain has TRBV11-2 and TRBJ2-3; D remains unclear. The CDR3 spans 12 residues. Looked up from germline, CDR1 is SGHAT and CDR2 is FQNNGV. Trimming stripped 4 bases from V and 6 bases from J, with 8 bases between. The DNA for the CDR3 is TGTGCCAGCAGCTCCCAGGATGATACGCAGTATTTT. This gives the protein CASSSQDDTQYF.

The V gene is TRBV4-1, the J gene TRBJ2-7; weak D call: TRBD2 (6 bases). CDR3 size: 15 residues. Trimming took 0 bases from V and 0 from J, leaving 9 bases between them. Looked up from germline, CDR1 is MGHRA and CDR2 is YSYEKL. This CDR3 is CASSQEGGYSYEQYF. The DNA of the CDR3 is TGCGCCAGCAGCCAAGAGGGGGGTTACTCCTACGAGCAGTACTTC.

Only a few counts were recorded for this clone. The chain is built from TRBV9 and TRBJ2-7, with 12 nucleotides matching TRBD2. Germline V gene lookup returns CDR1 SGDLS and CDR2 YYNGEE. J was trimmed by 2 bases and V by 3 bases; bases with no gene match: 3. CDR3 length: 15 residues. DNA for the CDR3: TGTGCCAGCAGCGAGACTAGCGGGGGAACCTACGAGCAGTACTTC. Amino acid sequence: CASSETSGGTYEQYF.

The V call is TRBV10-3, the J call TRBJ2-7; 7 bases line up with TRBD1. V lost 10 bases and J lost 3; bases outside the gene matches: 9. The CDR3 covers 13 residues. Germline-derived CDR1 and CDR2 are ENHRY and SYGVKD. Written as DNA, the CDR3 is TGTGCCACCTCCGGGACAGATAGCTACGAGCAGTACTTC. The encoded protein is CATSGTDSYEQYF.

The chain employs TRBV6-5 and TRBJ2-1, with TRBD1 matching 8 bases. Germline V gene data show CDR1 as MNHEY and CDR2 as SVGAGI. Germline trimming cut 2 bases from V and 7 bases from J; bases unmatched to any gene: 10. The CDR3 sequence is 16 residues long. In DNA, the CDR3 is TGTGCCAGCAGTTACCTATTGGGACAGGAAACAAATGAGCAGTTCTTC. This sequence encodes CASSYLLGQETNEQFF.

This clone was seen a single time. This sequence joins TRBV30 and TRBJ2-7; a weak D match, TRBD1 (5 bases). This CDR3 is 12 amino acids long. Germline V gene data show CDR1 as GTSNPN and CDR2 as SVGIG (reference sequence). The V end lost 2 bases, the J end lost 4 bases, and 9 bases lay between the germline ends. The CDR3 region has the DNA TGTGCCTGGAGTCAGGGAATGTACGAGCAGTACTTC. This translates into CAWSQGMYEQYF.

The CDR3 DNA reads TGCAGCGTTGAGGAGAATTCTAACTATGGCTACACCTTC. Its translation is CSVEENSNYGYTF. This sequence joins TRBV29-1 and TRBJ1-2, with unresolved D. V was clipped by 3 bases and J by 0 bases, with 8 bases between them. CDR3 size: 13 residues. Germline-derived CDR1 and CDR2 are SQVTM and ANQGSEA.

The V gene is TRBV30, the J gene TRBJ2-3; D is tentatively TRBD1 or TRBD2 (5 bases each). Germline CDR1 reads GTSNPN; CDR2 reads SVGIG (reference sequence). The CDR3 length is 15 residues. V was pared by 0 bases and J by 0 bases, with 10 bases between. In DNA, the CDR3 is TGTGCCTGGAGTGTACTAGGGGTTAGCACAGATACGCAGTATTTT. Amino acid sequence: CAWSVLGVSTDTQYF.

This clone came up once. The CDR3 region is CSVIRAYEQYF. The CDR3 DNA reads as TGCAGCGTTATCAGGGCTTACGAGCAGTACTTC. V usage is TRBV29-1 and J usage is TRBJ2-7, with a weak D call TRBD1 (5 bases). With 5 bases removed from V and 4 bases from J, the gap between germline ends came to 9 bases. This CDR3 region has 11 residues. Germline V gene sequence: CDR1 SQVTM, CDR2 ANQGSEA.

In this sample, this clone turned up once. This chain links TRBV5-1 with TRBJ2-1, with D perhaps TRBD2 (6 bases). CDR3 length equals 12 residues. Between the trimmed V and J ends, which lost 0 bases and 8 bases, there was a span of 6 bases. CDR1 SGHRS and CDR2 YFSETQ come from the germline V gene. Here the CDR3 reads CASSLAGDEQFF. The CDR3 DNA sequence: TGCGCCAGCAGCTTGGCGGGGGATGAGCAGTTCTTC.

This clone has a handful of counts. This rearrangement joins TRBV29-1 to TRBJ2-1; 8 bases line up with TRBD2. Trimming took 2 bases from V and 9 from J; bases not matched to a gene: 0. The CDR3 runs 11 residues. From germline, CDR1 is SQVTM and CDR2 ANQGSEA. This chain's CDR3 is CSVELAGEQFF. CDR3 sequence (DNA): TGCAGCGTTGAACTAGCGGGTGAGCAGTTCTTC.